The rows below give T cell receptor beta chains drawn from one sample of a study of control samples from healthy donors and cancer patients. Clones were sequenced by immunoSEQ multiplex PCR, and TCRdb holds only the in-frame ones, with some missing. The sample records 150,000 to 200,000 clones, about 91% being singletons. The material sequenced was blood. These receptors were collected from a woman under 40 in good health. Both conserved end residues are part of each CDR3. D genes are given only for firm matches. The listing skips clone size in some rows; elsewhere it reads once, few, many or a size class.

V	D	J	size	CDR3	DNA
TRBV6-6	-	TRBJ1-1	-	CASSYGVWGRNTEAFF	TGTGCCAGCAGTTACGGGGTATGGGGAAGGAACACTGAAGCTTTCTTT
TRBV5-1	-	TRBJ2-7	-	CARTVRGPYEQYF	TGCGCCAGGACAGTACGGGGCCCCTACGAGCAGTACTTC
TRBV9	TRBD1	TRBJ1-2	-	CASSVDPGGAYGYTF	TGTGCCAGCAGCGTCGACCCAGGGGGCGCCTATGGCTACACCTTC
TRBV12-3/TRBV12-4	-	TRBJ2-1	-	CASSLDSYNEQFF	TGTGCCAGCAGTTTAGACTCCTACAATGAGCAGTTCTTC
TRBV11-3	-	TRBJ2-3	-	CASSSRDGLFADTQYF	TGTGCCAGCAGCTCCCGGGACGGGCTCTTCGCAGATACGCAGTATTTT
TRBV5-5	-	TRBJ1-3	-	CASNQGNGNTIYF	TGTGCCAGCAATCAGGGGAACGGAAACACCATATATTTT
TRBV7-9	-	TRBJ1-2	-	CASSLGTVPFNYF	TGTGCCAGCAGCTTGGGGACGGTCCCTTTTAATTACTTC
TRBV19	-	TRBJ1-1	-	CASSNPWENTEAFF	TGTGCCAGTAGTAACCCGTGGGAAAACACTGAAGCTTTCTTT
TRBV27	-	TRBJ1-6	-	CASSFRITALGSPLHF	TGTGCCAGCAGTTTCCGAATAACCGCTTTGGGCTCACCCCTCCACTTT
TRBV7-2	TRBD1	TRBJ1-1	few	CASSPGTGAFF	TGTGCCAGCAGCCCCGGGACAGGGGCTTTCTTT
TRBV14	-	TRBJ1-1	-	CASSQSGAPAFF	TGTGCCAGCAGCCAGTCTGGGGCGCCGGCTTTCTTT
TRBV3-1/TRBV3-2	-	TRBJ2-1	-	CASSHAVEQFF	TGTGCCAGCAGCCATGCCGTTGAGCAGTTCTTC
TRBV5-6	TRBD2	TRBJ2-3	-	CASSYLTSGVTDTQYF	TGTGCCAGCAGCTACCTGACTAGCGGGGTGACAGATACGCAGTATTTT
TRBV5-1	TRBD2	TRBJ2-5	-	CASSPSGTSGGVETQYF	TGCGCCAGCAGCCCATCCGGGACTAGCGGGGGCGTTGAGACCCAGTACTTC
TRBV4-1	-	TRBJ1-4	-	CASSQDNDGTNLFF	TGCGCCAGCAGCCAAGATAATGACGGGACAAATCTGTTTTTT
TRBV9	-	TRBJ1-5	few	CASSVAGDGQPQHF	TGTGCCAGCAGCGTAGCGGGGGACGGACAGCCCCAGCATTTT
TRBV29-1	-	TRBJ2-2	-	CSVGTGNGELFF	TGCAGCGTTGGGACGGGGAACGGGGAGCTGTTTTTT
TRBV27	-	TRBJ2-2	-	CASNTRRTANTGELFF	TGTGCCAGCAATACGCGTCGGACAGCGAACACCGGGGAGCTGTTTTTT
TRBV5-1	-	TRBJ1-1	-	CASSPTPNTEAFF	TGCGCCAGCAGCCCAACACCTAACACTGAAGCTTTCTTT
TRBV19	-	TRBJ2-7	-	CASSIGRDSYGVGSYEQYF	TGTGCCAGTAGTATCGGCCGGGATTCCTATGGAGTGGGCTCCTACGAGCAGTACTTC
TRBV5-4	-	TRBJ1-1	once	CASSLGGAGAEAFF	TGTGCCAGCAGCTTAGGGGGGGCTGGGGCTGAAGCTTTCTTT
TRBV2	-	TRBJ1-1	-	CASSEGTINTEAFF	TGTGCCAGCAGTGAAGGGACAATAAACACTGAAGCTTTCTTT